This is a list of T cell receptor beta chains from one sample in a study of T cell responses to AZD1222 COVID-19 vaccine. Only in-frame clones appear in the TCRdb table, and some are missing; sequencing was by immunoSEQ multiplex PCR. This sample has 150,000 to 200,000 clones, with 75% to 90% found just once. The sample was peripheral blood, taken on day 0 of AZD1222 vaccination. These receptor sequences come from an adult in good health. Both conserved end residues are part of each CDR3. Each record gives: V gene, clone size, D gene, J gene, CDR3 protein, CDR3 DNA. D genes are given only for firm matches. The size entry is marked missing in some rows and otherwise reads once, few, many or a size class.

>TRBV28|-|-|TRBJ1-5
CASSPGGSNQPQHF
TGTGCCAGCAGTCCGGGGGGGAGCAATCAGCCCCAGCATTTT
>TRBV6-1|-|TRBD1|TRBJ1-3
CASSEGGQGPSGNTIYF
TGTGCCAGCAGTGAAGGGGGACAGGGACCCTCTGGAAACACCATATATTTT
>TRBV6-1|-|-|TRBJ1-2
CASSELDGYGYTF
TGTGCCAGCAGTGAGCTTGACGGGTATGGCTACACCTTC
>TRBV6-5|-|-|TRBJ2-1
CASTTQGTSYNEQFF
TGTGCCAGCACCACACAGGGTACGTCCTACAATGAGCAGTTCTTC
>TRBV19|-|-|TRBJ1-5
CASTDTGISNQPQHF
TGTGCCAGTACCGATACAGGGATTAGCAATCAGCCCCAGCATTTT
>TRBV12-5|-|TRBD2|TRBJ2-3
CASGLWTSGRVAQYF
TGTGCTAGTGGTTTGTGGACTAGCGGGAGGGTGGCGCAGTATTTT
>TRBV6-1|-|-|TRBJ1-2
CASSSEGRGSYGYTF
TGTGCCAGCAGCTCGGAGGGACGGGGTAGCTATGGCTACACCTTC
>TRBV28|few|TRBD1|TRBJ1-2
CASSRPGTGNYGYTF
TGTGCCAGCAGTCGCCCCGGGACAGGGAACTATGGCTACACCTTC
>TRBV20-1|-|-|TRBJ1-2
CSASNGVAGYTF
TGCAGTGCTAGTAACGGAGTTGCGGGCTACACCTTC
>TRBV3-1/TRBV3-2|-|TRBD1|TRBJ2-1
CASSPDRGLVGEQFF
TGTGCCAGCAGCCCGGACAGGGGGCTTGTGGGTGAGCAGTTCTTC
>TRBV12-3/TRBV12-4|-|-|TRBJ1-5
CASSLGNQPQHF
TGTGCCAGCAGTTTAGGGAATCAGCCCCAGCATTTT
>TRBV4-2|-|TRBD2|TRBJ2-5
CASSQIAGEAGTQYF
TGTGCCAGCAGCCAAATAGCGGGGGAGGCAGGGACCCAGTACTTC
>TRBV2|few|TRBD1|TRBJ1-2
CASSVEGARGYTF
TGTGCCAGCAGTGTGGAGGGGGCGCGTGGCTACACCTTC
>TRBV6-1|-|TRBD1|TRBJ1-2
CASSDDGDRANYGYTF
TGTGCCAGCAGTGACGATGGGGACAGGGCTAACTATGGCTACACCTTC
>TRBV19|few|-|TRBJ2-3
CASSRVRNTQYF
TGTGCCAGTAGTCGGGTTAGGAATACGCAGTATTTT
>TRBV5-4|few|TRBD1|TRBJ1-1
CASSFDRGDTEAFF
TGTGCCAGCAGCTTCGACAGGGGAGACACTGAAGCTTTCTTT
>TRBV29-1|-|-|TRBJ1-4
CSGQGLNEKLFF
TGCAGCGGCCAGGGGCTTAATGAAAAACTGTTTTTT
>TRBV11-2|-|-|TRBJ1-6
CASSNPRTADNSPLHF
TGTGCCAGCAGCAACCCGAGGACAGCCGATAATTCACCCCTCCACTTT
>TRBV7-9|-|-|TRBJ2-1
CASAIVGAFYNEQFF
TGTGCCAGCGCCATCGTTGGGGCATTTTACAATGAGCAGTTCTTC
>TRBV5-1|-|-|TRBJ1-3
CASSLAPTSTNTIYF
TGCGCCAGCAGCTTGGCCCCAACATCCACAAACACCATATATTTT
>TRBV4-2|-|-|TRBJ2-7
CASSQPPSGSNRERYEQYF
TGTGCCAGCAGCCAACCACCGTCTGGATCGAACAGAGAAAGATACGAGCAGTACTTC
>TRBV4-1|-|TRBD2|TRBJ2-4
CASSSGGGNIQYF
TGCGCCAGCAGCTCTGGGGGGGGAAACATTCAGTACTTC
>TRBV14|-|-|TRBJ2-1
CASSQGPGIEQFF
TGTGCCAGCAGCCAAGGGCCAGGGATTGAGCAGTTCTTC
>TRBV28|-|-|TRBJ1-5
CASSLIGSYSNQPQHF
TGTGCCAGCAGTTTAATAGGCAGCTATAGCAATCAGCCCCAGCATTTT
>TRBV7-9|-|-|TRBJ1-2
CASGSAGAPNYGYTF
TGTGCCAGCGGGTCCGCAGGGGCCCCTAACTATGGCTACACCTTC